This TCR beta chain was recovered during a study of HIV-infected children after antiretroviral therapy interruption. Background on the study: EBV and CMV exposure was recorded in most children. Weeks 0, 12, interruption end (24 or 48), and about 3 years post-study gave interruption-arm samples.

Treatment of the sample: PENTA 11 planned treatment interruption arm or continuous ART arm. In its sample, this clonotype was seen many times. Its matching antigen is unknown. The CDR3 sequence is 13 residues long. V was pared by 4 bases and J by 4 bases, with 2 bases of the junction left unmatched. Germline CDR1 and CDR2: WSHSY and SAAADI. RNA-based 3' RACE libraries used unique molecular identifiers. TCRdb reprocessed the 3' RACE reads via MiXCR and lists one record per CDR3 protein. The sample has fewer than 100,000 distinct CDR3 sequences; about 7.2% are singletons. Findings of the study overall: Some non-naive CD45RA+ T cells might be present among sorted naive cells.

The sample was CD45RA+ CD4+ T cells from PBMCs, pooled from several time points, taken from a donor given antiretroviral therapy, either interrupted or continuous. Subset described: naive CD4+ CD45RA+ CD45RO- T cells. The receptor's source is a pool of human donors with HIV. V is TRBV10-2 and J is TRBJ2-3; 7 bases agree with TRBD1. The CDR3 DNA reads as TGCGCCAGCAGTGCACAGGGGCCAGATACGCAGTATTTT. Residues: CASSAQGPDTQYF.